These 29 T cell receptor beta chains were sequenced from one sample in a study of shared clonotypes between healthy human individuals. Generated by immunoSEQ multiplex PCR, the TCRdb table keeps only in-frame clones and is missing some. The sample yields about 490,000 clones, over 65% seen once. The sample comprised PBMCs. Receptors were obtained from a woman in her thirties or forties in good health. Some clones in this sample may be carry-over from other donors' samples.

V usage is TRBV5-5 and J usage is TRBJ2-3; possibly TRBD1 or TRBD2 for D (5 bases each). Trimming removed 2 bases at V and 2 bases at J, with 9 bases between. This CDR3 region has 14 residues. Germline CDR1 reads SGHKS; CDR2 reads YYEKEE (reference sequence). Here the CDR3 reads CASSLSGTTDTQYF. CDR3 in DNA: TGTGCCAGCAGCTTATCAGGGACCACAGATACGCAGTATTTT.

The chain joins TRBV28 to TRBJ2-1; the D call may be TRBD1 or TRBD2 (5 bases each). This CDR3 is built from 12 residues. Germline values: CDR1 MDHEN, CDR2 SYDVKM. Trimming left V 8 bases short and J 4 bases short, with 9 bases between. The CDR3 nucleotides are TGTGCCAGCGCCGAGGGGTACAATGAGCAGTTCTTC. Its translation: CASAEGYNEQFF.

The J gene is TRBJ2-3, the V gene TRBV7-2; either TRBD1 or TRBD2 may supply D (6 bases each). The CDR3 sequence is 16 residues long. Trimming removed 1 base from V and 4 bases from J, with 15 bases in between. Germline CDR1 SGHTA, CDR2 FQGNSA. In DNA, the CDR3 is TGTGCCAGCAGCTTAGGAGGGGGACTTAGCCCAGATACGCAGTATTTT. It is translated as CASSLGGGLSPDTQYF.

In nucleotides, the CDR3 is TGTGCCAGCAGCCAACCCAGGGTCAGGGTCGCCTCACCCCTCCACTTT. Translated, it gives CASSQPRVRVASPLHF. This chain joins TRBV28 and TRBJ1-6; tentatively, D is TRBD1 (5 bases). Trimming stripped 6 bases from V and 10 bases from J, with 22 bases between. The germline gives CDR1 MDHEN, CDR2 SYDVKM. The CDR3 is made up of 16 amino acids.

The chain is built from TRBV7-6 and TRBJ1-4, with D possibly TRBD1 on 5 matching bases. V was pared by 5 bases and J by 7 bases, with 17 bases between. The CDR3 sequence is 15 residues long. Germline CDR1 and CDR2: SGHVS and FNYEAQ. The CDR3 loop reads CASSTDWSGIEKLFF. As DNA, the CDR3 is TGTGCCAGCAGCACCGATTGGTCAGGGATTGAAAAACTGTTTTTT. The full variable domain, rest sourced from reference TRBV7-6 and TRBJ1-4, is GAGVSQSPRYKVTKRGQDVALRCDPISGHVSLYWYRQALGQGPEFLTYFNYEAQQDKSGLPNDRFSAERPEGSISTLTIQRTEQRDSAMYRCASSTDWSGIEKLFFGSGTQLSVL.

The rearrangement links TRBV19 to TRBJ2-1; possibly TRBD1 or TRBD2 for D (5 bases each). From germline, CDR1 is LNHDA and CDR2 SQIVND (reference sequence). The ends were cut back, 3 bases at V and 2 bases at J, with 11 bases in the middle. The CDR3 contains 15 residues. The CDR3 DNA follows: TGTGCCAGTAGTATCGTGGGACGCCCCTACAATGAGCAGTTCTTC. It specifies CASSIVGRPYNEQFF. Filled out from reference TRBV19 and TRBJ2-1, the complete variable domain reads DGGITQSPKYLFRKEGQNVTLSCEQNLNHDAMYWYRQDPGQGLRLIYYSQIVNDFQKGDIAEGYSVSREKKESFPLTVTSAQKNPTAFYLCASSIVGRPYNEQFFGPGTRLTVL.

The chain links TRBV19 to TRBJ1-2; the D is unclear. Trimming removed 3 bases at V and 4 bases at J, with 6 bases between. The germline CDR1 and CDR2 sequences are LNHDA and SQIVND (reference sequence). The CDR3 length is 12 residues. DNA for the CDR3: TGTGCCAGTAGTATTACGGCCTATGGCTACACCTTC. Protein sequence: CASSITAYGYTF.

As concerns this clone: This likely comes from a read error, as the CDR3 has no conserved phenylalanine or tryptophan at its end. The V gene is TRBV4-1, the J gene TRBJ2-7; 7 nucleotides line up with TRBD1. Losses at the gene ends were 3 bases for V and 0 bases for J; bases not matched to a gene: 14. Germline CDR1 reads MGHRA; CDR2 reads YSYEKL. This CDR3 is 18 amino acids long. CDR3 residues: CASSHREGVTGNSYEQYL. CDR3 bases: TGCGCCAGCAGCCATCGTGAGGGGGTGACAGGGAACTCCTACGAGCAGTACCTC.

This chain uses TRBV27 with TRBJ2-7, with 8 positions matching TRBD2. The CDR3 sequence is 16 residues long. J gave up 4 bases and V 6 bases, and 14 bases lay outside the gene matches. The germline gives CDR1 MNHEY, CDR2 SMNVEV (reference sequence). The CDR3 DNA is TGTGCCAGCAGCCGAGGCGGGGGACTAGACCCTTACGAGCAGTACTTC. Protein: CASSRGGGLDPYEQYF.

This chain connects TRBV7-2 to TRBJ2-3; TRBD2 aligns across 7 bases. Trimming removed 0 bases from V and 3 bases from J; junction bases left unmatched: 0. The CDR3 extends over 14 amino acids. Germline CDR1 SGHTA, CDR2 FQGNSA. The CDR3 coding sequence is TGTGCCAGCAGCTTAGCGGGAGGGACAGATACGCAGTATTTT. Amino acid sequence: CASSLAGGTDTQYF.

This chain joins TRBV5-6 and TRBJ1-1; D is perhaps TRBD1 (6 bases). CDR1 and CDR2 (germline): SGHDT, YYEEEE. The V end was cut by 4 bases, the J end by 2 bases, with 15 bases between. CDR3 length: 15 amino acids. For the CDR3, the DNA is TGTGCCAGCAGCGCCTCACAGGGATTTAACACTGAAGCTTTCTTT. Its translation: CASSASQGFNTEAFF.

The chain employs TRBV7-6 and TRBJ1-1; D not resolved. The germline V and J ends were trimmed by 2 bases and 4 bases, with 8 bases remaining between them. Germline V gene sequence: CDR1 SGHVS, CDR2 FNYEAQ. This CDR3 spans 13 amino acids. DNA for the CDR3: TGTGCCAGCAGCTTACCCGGTGGCACTGAAGCTTTCTTT. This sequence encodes CASSLPGGTEAFF. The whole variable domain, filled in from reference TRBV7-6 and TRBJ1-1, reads GAGVSQSPRYKVTKRGQDVALRCDPISGHVSLYWYRQALGQGPEFLTYFNYEAQQDKSGLPNDRFSAERPEGSISTLTIQRTEQRDSAMYRCASSLPGGTEAFFGQGTRLTVV.

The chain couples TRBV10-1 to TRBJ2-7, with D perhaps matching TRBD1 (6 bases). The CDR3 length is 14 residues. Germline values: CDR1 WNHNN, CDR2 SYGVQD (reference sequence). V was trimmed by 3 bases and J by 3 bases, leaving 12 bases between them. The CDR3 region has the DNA TGCGCCAGCAGTGAAGGACAGTTTGGCTACGAGCAGTACTTC. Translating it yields CASSEGQFGYEQYF.

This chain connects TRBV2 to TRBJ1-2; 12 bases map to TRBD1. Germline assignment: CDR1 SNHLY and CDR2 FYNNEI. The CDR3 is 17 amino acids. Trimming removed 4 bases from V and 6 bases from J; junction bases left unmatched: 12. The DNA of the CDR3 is TGTGCCAGCAGTGCATCCCGGGACAGGGGGCGCAGCCATGGCTACACCTTC. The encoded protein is CASSASRDRGRSHGYTF.

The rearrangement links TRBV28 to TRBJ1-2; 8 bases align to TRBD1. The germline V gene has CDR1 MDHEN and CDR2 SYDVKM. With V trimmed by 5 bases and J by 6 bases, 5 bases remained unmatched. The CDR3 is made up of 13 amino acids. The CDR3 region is CASSTQDRDGYTF. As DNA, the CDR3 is TGTGCCAGCAGTACACAGGACAGGGATGGCTACACCTTC.

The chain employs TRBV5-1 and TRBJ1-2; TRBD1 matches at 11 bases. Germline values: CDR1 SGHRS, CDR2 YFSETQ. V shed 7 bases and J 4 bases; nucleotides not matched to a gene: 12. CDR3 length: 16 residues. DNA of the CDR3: TGCGCCAGCTCCGACCCAGGGACAGGGGGTGCCTATGGCTACACCTTC. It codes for CASSDPGTGGAYGYTF.

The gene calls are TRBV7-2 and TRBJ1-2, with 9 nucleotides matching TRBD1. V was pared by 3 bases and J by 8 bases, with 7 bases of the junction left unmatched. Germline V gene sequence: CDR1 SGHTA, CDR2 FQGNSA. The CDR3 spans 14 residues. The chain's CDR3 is CASSFTGGEGGYTF. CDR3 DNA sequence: TGTGCCAGCAGCTTTACAGGGGGCGAGGGCGGCTACACCTTC.

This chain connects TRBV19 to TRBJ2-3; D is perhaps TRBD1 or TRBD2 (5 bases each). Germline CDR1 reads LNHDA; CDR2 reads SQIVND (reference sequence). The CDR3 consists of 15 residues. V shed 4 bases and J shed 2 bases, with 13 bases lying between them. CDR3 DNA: TGTGCCAGTAGTACCCTCGGGGCAACCACAGATACGCAGTATTTT. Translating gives CASSTLGATTDTQYF.

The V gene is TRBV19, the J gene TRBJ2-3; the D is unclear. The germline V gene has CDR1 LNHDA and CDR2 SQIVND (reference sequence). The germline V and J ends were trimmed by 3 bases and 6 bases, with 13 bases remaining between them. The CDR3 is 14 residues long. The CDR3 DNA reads TGTGCCAGTAGTATGCAAGGGAACGGGGATACGCAGTATTTT. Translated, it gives CASSMQGNGDTQYF.

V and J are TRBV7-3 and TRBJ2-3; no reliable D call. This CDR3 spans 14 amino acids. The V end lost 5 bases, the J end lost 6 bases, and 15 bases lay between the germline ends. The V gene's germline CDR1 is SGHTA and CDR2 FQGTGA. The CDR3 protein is CASSPLVNSDTQYF. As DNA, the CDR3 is TGTGCCAGCAGCCCCCTAGTTAATTCGGATACGCAGTATTTT.

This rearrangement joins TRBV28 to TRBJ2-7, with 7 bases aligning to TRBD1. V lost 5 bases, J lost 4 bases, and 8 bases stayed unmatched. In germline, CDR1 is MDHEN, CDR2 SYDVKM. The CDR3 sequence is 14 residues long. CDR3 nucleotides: TGTGCCAGCAGTCCTTCGACAGGGCGGTACGAGCAGTACTTC. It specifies CASSPSTGRYEQYF. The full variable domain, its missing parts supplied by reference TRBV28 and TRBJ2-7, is DVKVTQSSRYLVKRTGEKVFLECVQDMDHENMFWYRQDPGLGLRLIYFSYDVKMKEKGDIPEGYSVSREKKERFSLILESASTNQTSMYLCASSPSTGRYEQYFGPGTRLTVT.

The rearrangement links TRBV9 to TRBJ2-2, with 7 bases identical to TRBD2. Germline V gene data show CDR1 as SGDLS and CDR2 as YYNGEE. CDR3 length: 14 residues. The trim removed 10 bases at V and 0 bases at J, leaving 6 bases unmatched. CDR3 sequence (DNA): TGTGCCGGCTCTAGCGGAACGAACACCGGGGAGCTGTTTTTT. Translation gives CAGSSGTNTGELFF. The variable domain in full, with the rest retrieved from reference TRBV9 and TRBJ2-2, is DSGVTQTPKHLITATGQRVTLRCSPRSGDLSVYWYQQSLDQGLQFLIQYYNGEERAKGNILERFSAQQFPDLHSELNLSSLELGDSALYFCAGSSGTNTGELFFGEGSRLTVL.

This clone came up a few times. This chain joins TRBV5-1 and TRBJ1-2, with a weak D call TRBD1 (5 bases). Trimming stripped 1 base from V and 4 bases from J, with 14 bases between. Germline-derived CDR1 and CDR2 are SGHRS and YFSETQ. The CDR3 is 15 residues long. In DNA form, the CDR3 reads TGCGCCAGCAGCTTGACTGAGGGACTAGTCTATGGCTACACCTTC. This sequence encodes CASSLTEGLVYGYTF.

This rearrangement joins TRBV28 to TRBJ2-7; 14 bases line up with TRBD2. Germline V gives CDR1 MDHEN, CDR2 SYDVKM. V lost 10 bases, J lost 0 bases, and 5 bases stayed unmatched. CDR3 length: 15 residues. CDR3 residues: CATLGTSGSSYEQYF. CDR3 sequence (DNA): TGTGCCACCCTAGGGACTAGCGGGAGCTCCTACGAGCAGTACTTC.

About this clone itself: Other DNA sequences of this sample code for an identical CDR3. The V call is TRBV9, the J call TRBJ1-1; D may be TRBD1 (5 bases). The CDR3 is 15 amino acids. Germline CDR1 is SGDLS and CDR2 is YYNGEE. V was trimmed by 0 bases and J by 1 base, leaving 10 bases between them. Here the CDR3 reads CASSVGGTGNTEAFF. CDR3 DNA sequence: TGTGCCAGCAGCGTAGGAGGAACAGGGAACACTGAAGCTTTCTTT.

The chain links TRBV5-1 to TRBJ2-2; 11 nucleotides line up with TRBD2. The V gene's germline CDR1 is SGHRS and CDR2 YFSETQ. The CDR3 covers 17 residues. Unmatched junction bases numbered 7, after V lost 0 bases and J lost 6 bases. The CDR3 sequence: CASSLVTSGSGAGELFF. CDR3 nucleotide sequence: TGCGCCAGCAGCTTGGTCACTAGCGGGAGCGGGGCCGGGGAGCTGTTTTTT.

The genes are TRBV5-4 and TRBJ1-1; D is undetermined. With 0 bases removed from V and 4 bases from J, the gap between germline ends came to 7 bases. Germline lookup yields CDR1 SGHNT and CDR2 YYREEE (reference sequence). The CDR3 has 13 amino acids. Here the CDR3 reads CASSLEDTTEAFF. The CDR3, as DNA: TGTGCCAGCAGCTTGGAAGATACCACTGAAGCTTTCTTT.

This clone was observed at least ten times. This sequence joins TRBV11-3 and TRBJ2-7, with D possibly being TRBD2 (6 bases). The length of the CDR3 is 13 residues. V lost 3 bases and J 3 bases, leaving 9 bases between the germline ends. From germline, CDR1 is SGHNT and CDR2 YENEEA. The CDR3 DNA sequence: TGTGCCAGCAGCTTGGGGCGGGGCTACGAGCAGTACTTC. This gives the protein CASSLGRGYEQYF.

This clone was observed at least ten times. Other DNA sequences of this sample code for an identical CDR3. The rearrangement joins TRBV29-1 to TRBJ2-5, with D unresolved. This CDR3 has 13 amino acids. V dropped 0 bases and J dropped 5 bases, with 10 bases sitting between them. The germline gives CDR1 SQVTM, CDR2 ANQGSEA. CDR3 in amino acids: CSVEEAIGETQYF. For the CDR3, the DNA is TGCAGCGTTGAAGAGGCAATCGGGGAGACCCAGTACTTC.